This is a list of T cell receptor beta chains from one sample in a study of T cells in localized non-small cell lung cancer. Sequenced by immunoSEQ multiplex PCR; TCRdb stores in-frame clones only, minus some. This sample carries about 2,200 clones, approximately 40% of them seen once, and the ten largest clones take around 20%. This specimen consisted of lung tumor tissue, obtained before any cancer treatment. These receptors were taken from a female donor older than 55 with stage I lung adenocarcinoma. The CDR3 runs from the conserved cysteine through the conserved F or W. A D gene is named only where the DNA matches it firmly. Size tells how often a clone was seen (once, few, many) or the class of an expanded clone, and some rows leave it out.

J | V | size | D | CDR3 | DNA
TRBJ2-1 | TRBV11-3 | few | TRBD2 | CASSPGGSGRDEQFF | TGTGCCAGCAGCCCCGGGGGTAGCGGGAGGGATGAGCAGTTCTTC
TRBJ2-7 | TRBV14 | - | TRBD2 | CASSQQGGRYEQYF | TGTGCCAGCAGCCAACAGGGAGGGAGGTACGAGCAGTACTTC
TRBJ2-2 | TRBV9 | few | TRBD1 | CASSGPGQGNTGELFF | TGTGCCAGCAGCGGACCAGGACAGGGAAACACCGGGGAGCTGTTTTTT
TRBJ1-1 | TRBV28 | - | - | CASRYNWGEAFF | TGTGCCAGCAGGTACAACTGGGGGGAAGCTTTCTTT
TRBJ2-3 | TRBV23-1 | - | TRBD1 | CASSLRDRDTDTQYF | TGCGCCAGCAGCCTCCGGGACAGGGACACAGATACGCAGTATTTT
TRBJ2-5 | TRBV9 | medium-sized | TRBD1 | CASSLGQGGSQETQYF | TGTGCCAGCAGCCTGGGACAGGGAGGGAGCCAAGAGACCCAGTACTTC
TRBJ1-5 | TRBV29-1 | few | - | CSVGEARQPQHF | TGCAGCGTAGGGGAAGCGAGACAGCCCCAGCATTTT
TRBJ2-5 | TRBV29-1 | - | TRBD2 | CSVRAGGYQETQYF | TGCAGCGTTCGGGCGGGAGGGTACCAAGAGACCCAGTACTTC
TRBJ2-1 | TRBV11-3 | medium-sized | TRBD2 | CASSPRLASIYNEQFF | TGTGCCAGCAGCCCGAGACTAGCCAGTATTTACAATGAGCAGTTCTTC
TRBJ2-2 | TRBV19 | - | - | CASKIAAGTPTQRTLGELFF | TGTGCCAGTAAGATCGCAGCCGGGACACCAACGCAGCGGACACTCGGGGAGCTGTTTTTT
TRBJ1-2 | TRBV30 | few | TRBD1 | CAWRGNRQGSYGYTF | TGTGCCTGGAGGGGTAATAGACAGGGGTCCTATGGCTACACCTTC
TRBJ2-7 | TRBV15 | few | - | CATSRIAESYEQYF | TGTGCCACCAGCAGAATTGCGGAATCCTACGAGCAGTACTTC
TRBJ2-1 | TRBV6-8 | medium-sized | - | CASSIAESYNEQFF | TGTGCCAGCTCCATAGCGGAGTCCTACAATGAGCAGTTCTTC
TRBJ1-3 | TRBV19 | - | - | CASTQGQNSGNTIYF | TGTGCCAGTACCCAAGGACAGAACTCTGGAAACACCATATATTTT
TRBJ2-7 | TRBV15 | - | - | CATSREQGRFYEQYF | TGTGCCACCAGCAGAGAGCAGGGGCGCTTCTACGAGCAGTACTTC
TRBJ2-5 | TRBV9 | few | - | CASRAAGIGETQYF | TGTGCCAGCAGGGCCGCGGGGATTGGTGAGACCCAGTACTTC
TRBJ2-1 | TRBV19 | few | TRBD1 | CASSRSGQGYNEQFF | TGTGCCAGTAGCCGGTCGGGACAGGGCTACAATGAGCAGTTCTTC
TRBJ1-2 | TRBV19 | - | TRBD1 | CASRDNGQGAYGYTF | TGTGCCAGTAGGGACAACGGACAGGGCGCATATGGCTACACCTTC
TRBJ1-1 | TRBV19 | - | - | CASMGLNTEAFF | TGTGCCAGTATGGGGTTGAACACTGAAGCTTTCTTT
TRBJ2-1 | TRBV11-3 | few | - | CASSFRSVSSYNEQFF | TGTGCCAGCAGCTTCCGGTCTGTCAGCTCCTACAATGAGCAGTTCTTC
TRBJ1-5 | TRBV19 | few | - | CASSLPGGYSNQPQHF | TGTGCCAGTAGTCTGCCGGGGGGGTATAGCAATCAGCCCCAGCATTTT
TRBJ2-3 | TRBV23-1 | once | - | CASSQSPTGWADTQYF | TGCGCCAGCAGCCAAAGCCCCACCGGTTGGGCAGATACGCAGTATTTT
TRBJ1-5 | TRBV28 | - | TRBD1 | CATDRTGANQPQHF | TGTGCCACCGACCGGACAGGAGCTAATCAGCCCCAGCATTTT
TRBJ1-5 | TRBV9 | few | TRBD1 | CASRMGDSATGPQHF | TGTGCCAGCAGGATGGGGGACAGCGCCACCGGGCCCCAGCATTTT
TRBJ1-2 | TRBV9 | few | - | CASSVEGISYGYTF | TGTGCCAGCAGCGTAGAGGGGATCTCCTATGGCTACACCTTC
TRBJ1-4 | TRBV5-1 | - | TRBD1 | CASSPDRPNEKLFF | TGCGCCAGCAGCCCGGACAGGCCTAATGAAAAACTGTTTTTT
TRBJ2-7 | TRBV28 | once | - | CASSPWGSGSYEQYF | TGTGCCAGCAGTCCCTGGGGTAGCGGTTCCTACGAGCAGTACTTC
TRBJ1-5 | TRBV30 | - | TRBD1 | CAWSQGGAGGNQPQHF | TGTGCCTGGAGCCAGGGGGGGGCTGGGGGCAATCAGCCCCAGCATTTT
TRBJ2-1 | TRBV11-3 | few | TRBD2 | CASSPLGLAGGAYNEQFF | TGTGCCAGCAGCCCCCTTGGACTAGCGGGGGGTGCCTACAATGAGCAGTTCTTC
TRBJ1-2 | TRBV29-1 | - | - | CSVEVAGKGYTF | TGCAGCGTTGAAGTGGCAGGGAAAGGCTACACCTTC
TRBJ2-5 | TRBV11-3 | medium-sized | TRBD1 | CASSSRTGGVETQYF | TGTGCCAGCAGCTCACGGACAGGGGGCGTGGAGACCCAGTACTTC
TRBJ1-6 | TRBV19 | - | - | CASRGWVGAPSPLHF | TGTGCCAGTAGGGGATGGGTCGGGGCGCCGTCACCCCTCCACTTT
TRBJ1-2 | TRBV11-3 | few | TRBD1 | CASSSRDRGDYGYTF | TGTGCCAGCAGCTCCCGGGACAGGGGAGACTATGGCTACACCTTC
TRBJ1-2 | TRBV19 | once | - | CASGQVVAGYTF | TGTGCCAGCGGCCAGGTCGTAGCGGGCTACACCTTC
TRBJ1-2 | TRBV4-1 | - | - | CASSQDGAGAGFYGYTF | TGCGCCAGCAGCCAAGATGGGGCAGGGGCCGGTTTCTATGGCTACACCTTC
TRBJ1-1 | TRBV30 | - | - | CAWRGGSTEAFF | TGTGCCTGGCGAGGAGGATCCACTGAAGCTTTCTTT
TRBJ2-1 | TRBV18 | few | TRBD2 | CASSPQRASGRNEQFF | TGTGCCAGCTCACCACAGCGGGCTAGCGGGAGGAATGAGCAGTTCTTC
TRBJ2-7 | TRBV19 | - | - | CASSVEASYEQYF | TGTGCCAGTAGTGTGGAGGCCTCCTACGAGCAGTACTTC
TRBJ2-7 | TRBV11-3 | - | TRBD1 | CASSLGAAGGEQYF | TGTGCCAGCAGCTTAGGGGCGGCAGGGGGCGAGCAGTACTTC
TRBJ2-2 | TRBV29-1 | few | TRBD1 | CSVIQGASTGELFF | TGCAGCGTTATCCAGGGGGCGAGCACCGGGGAGCTGTTTTTT
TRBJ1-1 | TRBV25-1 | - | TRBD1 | CASSATWDRAEAFF | TGTGCCAGCAGTGCTACTTGGGACAGGGCTGAAGCTTTCTTT
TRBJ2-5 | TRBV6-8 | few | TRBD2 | CASSAGGPSETQYF | TGTGCCAGCAGTGCGGGAGGGCCCTCGGAGACCCAGTACTTC
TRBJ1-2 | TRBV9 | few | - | CASSPHTVKGGGYTF | TGTGCCAGCAGCCCCCACACGGTGAAGGGGGGTGGCTACACCTTC
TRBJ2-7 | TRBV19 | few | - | CASSIEGAYEQYF | TGTGCCAGTAGTATAGAAGGGGCGTACGAGCAGTACTTC
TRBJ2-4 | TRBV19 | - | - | CASSISVVAKNIQYF | TGTGCCAGTAGTATTTCGGTGGTCGCCAAAAACATTCAGTACTTC
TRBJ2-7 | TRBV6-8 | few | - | CASSYSNPGVGWAYEQYF | TGTGCCAGCAGTTACTCGAATCCGGGAGTAGGATGGGCCTACGAGCAGTACTTC
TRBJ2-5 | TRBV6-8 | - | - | CASSYSSRARRGETQYF | TGTGCCAGCAGTTACTCGAGTAGAGCTCGCCGAGGAGAGACCCAGTACTTC
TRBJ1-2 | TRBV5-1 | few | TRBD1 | CASSLEPGTANGYTF | TGCGCCAGCAGCTTGGAGCCCGGGACAGCCAATGGCTACACCTTC
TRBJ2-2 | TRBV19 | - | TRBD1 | CASRTGGARAGELFF | TGTGCCAGTAGAACAGGGGGCGCGCGAGCTGGGGAGCTGTTTTTT
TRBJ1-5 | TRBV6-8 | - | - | CASSYSKGGGNQPQHF | TGTGCCAGCAGTTACTCGAAGGGGGGTGGCAATCAGCCCCAGCATTTT
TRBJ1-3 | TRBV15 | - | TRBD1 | CATSRATGGRRNTIYF | TGTGCCACCAGCAGAGCTACAGGGGGCAGGAGAAACACCATATATTTT